This T cell receptor (beta chain) was documented in a study of a mutant IDH1 vaccine in newly diagnosed glioma. Study at large: Radiotherapy alone preceded vaccination by 4-6 weeks; alternatively, vaccination started with temozolomide cycles. Antecedent treatment encompassed radiotherapy, temozolomide, or their combination; the majority received both. V12 occurred at week 35 and V13 at week 47.

As concerns this clone: The antigen is undetermined.

The CDR3 is 13 amino acids. Deletions cut 4 bases from V and 4 bases from J, with 8 bases between. Germline lookup yields CDR1 MNHNY and CDR2 SVGAGI (reference sequence). Time point specified: week 47, end of study. Vaccine doses each comprised 300 ug of mutant IDH1 20-mer peptide, with topical imiquimod. The vaccination schedule gave patients eight doses in weeks 1, 3, 5, 7, 11, 15, 19 and 23. Profiled with immunoSEQ multiplex PCR; TCRdb holds only in-frame clones, not every one. The sample has about 40,000 clones; around 82% are singletons. The clonotype was recovered from a man aged 18 to 30 with glioma. Some clones in this sample may be carry-over from other donors' samples. The chain uses TRBV6-6 and TRBJ1-5; no definite D call. Material: PBMCs, obtained from a glioma patient whose treatment included an IDH1 peptide vaccine. CDR3 loop: CASSSQLNQPQHF. DNA of the CDR3: TGTGCCAGCAGTTCGCAGCTTAATCAGCCCCAGCATTTT.